One and the same sample provided the 13 T cell receptor beta chains below, sequenced in a study of T-cell memory formation after mild COVID-19. MiXCR, applied by TCRdb to the 5' RACE reads, yields one record per CDR3 protein. The sample has a few hundred thousand distinct CDR3 sequences; about 15% are singletons. Sequencing was performed on PBMCs or a T cell subset sorted from them (not recorded which). The receptors here all came from a man between 18 and 29 years old who had mild COVID-19 (a few samples of this study predate the infection). Cell type and time point are not known.

The gene calls are TRBV5-1 and TRBJ2-1, with TRBD1 matching 7 bases. This CDR3 contains 14 residues. The germline CDR1 and CDR2 sequences are SGHRS and YFSETQ. Unmatched junction bases numbered 8, after V lost 4 bases and J lost 7 bases. Here the CDR3 reads CASSATGAENEQFF. CDR3 coding DNA: TGCGCCAGCAGCGCCACAGGGGCGGAGAATGAGCAGTTCTTC. Looking up the rest from reference TRBV5-1 and TRBJ2-1 gives the full variable domain: KAGVTQTPRYLIKTRGQQVTLSCSPISGHRSVSWYQQTPGQGLQFLFEYFSETQRNKGNFPGRFSGRQFSNSRSEMNVSTLELGDSALYLCASSATGAENEQFFGPGTRLTVL.

The rearrangement uses TRBV11-2 and TRBJ1-1; D gene ambiguous. Germline values: CDR1 SGHAT, CDR2 FQNNGV. The V end was cut by 4 bases, the J end by 4 bases, with 13 bases between. CDR3 length equals 14 residues. CDR3 bases: TGTGCCAGCAGCTCCTATTGGCGGGGCACTGAAGCTTTCTTT. This sequence encodes CASSSYWRGTEAFF.

The rearrangement uses TRBV7-2 and TRBJ2-2; 10 nucleotides agree with TRBD2. Trimming took 4 bases from V and 6 from J; bases not matched to a gene: 5. Looked up from germline, CDR1 is SGHTA and CDR2 is FQGNSA. The CDR3 is made up of 15 amino acids. Here the CDR3 DNA reads TGTGCCAGCAGCTCCAGGACTAGCGGAGCCGGGGAGCTGTTTTTT. Translation gives CASSSRTSGAGELFF.

The chain recombines TRBV19 with TRBJ1-6; D gene uncertain. The germline gives CDR1 LNHDA, CDR2 SQIVND (reference sequence). This CDR3 contains 14 residues. V shed 9 bases and J shed 8 bases, with 17 bases lying between them. The CDR3 spells CASDQAGGDSPLHF. In nucleotides, the CDR3 is TGTGCCAGCGACCAGGCAGGTGGTGATTCACCCCTCCACTTT.

The chain recombines TRBV6-6 with TRBJ2-2; 10 nucleotides agree with TRBD2. Germline V gives CDR1 MNHNY, CDR2 SVGAGI (reference sequence). With V trimmed by 1 base and J by 5 bases, 7 bases remained unmatched. The CDR3 sequence is 17 residues long. The CDR3 loop reads CASSYWPSGGGTGELFF. The CDR3 DNA is TGTGCCAGCAGTTACTGGCCTAGCGGGGGTGGAACCGGGGAGCTGTTTTTT.

This clonotype occurred a few times. The V gene is TRBV10-3, the J gene TRBJ2-1, with D perhaps matching TRBD2 (6 bases). Trimming shortened V by 0 bases and J by 2 bases, and 20 bases separated the two germline ends. CDR1 and CDR2 from the germline V gene are ENHRY and SYGVKD. This CDR3 has 19 amino acids. The chain's CDR3 is CAISESLGFYGGTYNEQFF. CDR3 nucleotide sequence: TGTGCCATCAGTGAGTCGCTGGGCTTTTACGGGGGAACCTACAATGAGCAGTTCTTC.

The gene calls are TRBV4-1 and TRBJ2-3; D possibly uses TRBD1 or TRBD2 (5 bases each). The V gene's germline CDR1 is MGHRA and CDR2 YSYEKL. The V and J ends lost 1 base and 8 bases respectively, with 22 bases between them. This CDR3 has 17 amino acids. CDR3 region: CASSQVTRGREGGTQYF. The CDR3 nucleotides are TGCGCCAGCAGCCAAGTCACCCGGGGCAGGGAAGGAGGTACGCAGTATTTT.

J is TRBJ1-2 and V is TRBV7-9; no reliable D call. Germline CDR1 reads SEHNR; CDR2 reads FQNEAQ (reference sequence). The CDR3 is 12 amino acids. V was cut by 1 base and J by 6 bases, with 6 bases left in between. CDR3 bases: TGTGCCAGCAGCTTAGACAGTAATGGCTACACCTTC. Protein product: CASSLDSNGYTF.

V is TRBV4-1 and J is TRBJ2-1, with 9 bases that match TRBD2. The germline gives CDR1 MGHRA, CDR2 YSYEKL. This CDR3 is 17 amino acids long. Trimming cost V 2 bases and J 2 bases; bases outside gene matches: 7. The CDR3 nucleotides are TGCGCCAGCAGCCAACTCGTCCTAGCGGGGACCTACAATGAGCAGTTCTTC. Residues: CASSQLVLAGTYNEQFF.

This chain joins TRBV15 and TRBJ2-5; no firm D call. CDR1 is LNHNV, CDR2 YYDKDF, per germline (reference sequence). V was clipped by 0 bases and J by 5 bases, with 4 bases between them. This CDR3 region has 12 residues. CDR3 region: CATSRDAETQYF. The CDR3 bases are TGTGCCACCAGCAGAGATGCGGAGACCCAGTACTTC.

This clonotype was seen more than once but under ten times. The rearrangement uses TRBV5-1 and TRBJ1-1, with 8 bases fitting TRBD1. Germline V gene sequence: CDR1 SGHRS, CDR2 YFSETQ. This CDR3 comprises 15 residues. V was pared by 4 bases and J by 3 bases, with 8 bases of the junction left unmatched. The CDR3 coding sequence is TGCGCCAGCAGCCCAACCCCGGACAGGGACACTGAAGCTTTCTTT. It codes for CASSPTPDRDTEAFF.

This chain joins TRBV5-6 and TRBJ2-7; 11 bases align to TRBD2. The germline gives CDR1 SGHDT, CDR2 YYEEEE. Trimming removed 4 bases from V and 3 bases from J; junction bases left unmatched: 6. This CDR3 has 15 residues. CDR3 nucleotide sequence: TGTGCCAGCAGCGAGGAGGGGACTAGCGGCTACGAGCAGTACGTC. This translates into CASSEEGTSGYEQYV.

CDR3: CASSPGSLLHF. CDR3 DNA sequence: TGTGCCAGCTCACCAGGCAGCCTCCTCCACTTT. The chain is built from TRBV18 and TRBJ1-6; no definite D call. Germline V lookup: CDR1 KGHSH, CDR2 LQKENI. Trimming took off 2 bases at V and 15 bases at J, with 8 bases between the two ends. This CDR3 has 11 amino acids.